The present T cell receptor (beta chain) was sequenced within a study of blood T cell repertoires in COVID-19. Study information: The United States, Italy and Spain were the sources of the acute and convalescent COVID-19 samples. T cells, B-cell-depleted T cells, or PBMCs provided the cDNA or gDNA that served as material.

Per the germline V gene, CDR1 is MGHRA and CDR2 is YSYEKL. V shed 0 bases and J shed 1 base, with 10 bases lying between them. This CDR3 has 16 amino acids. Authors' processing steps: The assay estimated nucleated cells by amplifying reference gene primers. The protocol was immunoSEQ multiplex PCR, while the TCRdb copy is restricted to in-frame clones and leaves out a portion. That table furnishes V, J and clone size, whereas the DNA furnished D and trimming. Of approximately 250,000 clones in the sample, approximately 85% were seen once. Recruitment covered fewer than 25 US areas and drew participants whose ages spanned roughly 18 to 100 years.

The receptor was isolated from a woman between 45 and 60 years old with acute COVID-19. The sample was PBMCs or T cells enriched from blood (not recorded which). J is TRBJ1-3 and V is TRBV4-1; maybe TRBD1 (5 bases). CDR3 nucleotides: TGCGCCAGCAGCCAAGACGGACACCTATCTGGAAACACCATATATTTT. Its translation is CASSQDGHLSGNTIYF.